This T cell receptor beta chain was retrieved from a study of cytotoxic CD8 clonotypes in ibrutinib-treated CLL. Study information: Samples showed on average roughly 250,000 productive templates and roughly 90,000 productive rearrangements.

Comments on this clone: Its target is not known.

Study findings and constraints: Sustained-remission patients were sampled at one set of times and progressing patients at different ones. Clonality increased at ibrutinib response, then returned toward baseline at progression.

Generated by immunoSEQ multiplex PCR, the TCRdb table keeps only in-frame clones and is missing some. The sample has fewer than 400,000 clones; under 70% are singletons. The sequence derives from a human donor with chronic lymphocytic leukemia. This specimen consisted of PBMCs, obtained after 36 months of ibrutinib treatment.

The CDR3 bases are TGTGCCAGCAGCCCATGGGGAAACTATAATTCACCCCTCCACTTT. This codes for CASSPWGNYNSPLHF. The rearrangement uses TRBV27 and TRBJ1-6; no definite D call. Germline CDR1 and CDR2: MNHEY and SMNVEV (reference sequence). Between the trimmed V and J ends, which lost 6 bases and 3 bases, there was a span of 12 bases. This CDR3 spans 15 amino acids.